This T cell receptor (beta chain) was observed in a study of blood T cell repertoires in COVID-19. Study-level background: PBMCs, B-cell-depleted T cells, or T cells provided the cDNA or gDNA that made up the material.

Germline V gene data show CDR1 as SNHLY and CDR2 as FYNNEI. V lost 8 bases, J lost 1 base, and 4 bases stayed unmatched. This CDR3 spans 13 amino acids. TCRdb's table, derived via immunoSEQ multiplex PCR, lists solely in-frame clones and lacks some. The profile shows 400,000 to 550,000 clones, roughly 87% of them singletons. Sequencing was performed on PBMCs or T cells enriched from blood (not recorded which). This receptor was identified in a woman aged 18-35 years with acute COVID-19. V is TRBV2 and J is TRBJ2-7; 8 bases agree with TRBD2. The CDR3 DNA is TGTGCCAGCGGGGGGACTAGTTCCTACGAGCAGTACTTC. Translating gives CASGGTSSYEQYF.